Listed below are T cell receptor beta chains from one sample, sequenced in a study of CD8+ T cells in alopecia areata. Clones were read by immunoSEQ multiplex PCR, and TCRdb kept only the in-frame ones, dropping some. The sample includes about 60,000 clones, about 45% of them seen just once. The material was CD8+ T cells sorted from blood, obtained at roughly week 36, from a patient treated with tofacitinib. The receptors originated from a human donor with alopecia areata. CDR3s include the opening cysteine and the closing phenylalanine or tryptophan. A D gene is named only where the DNA matches it firmly. A clone size is listed for some rows: how often the clone was seen (once, few, many), or a class if it is expanded.

J gene	V gene	clone size	D gene	CDR3 DNA	CDR3 protein
TRBJ2-7	TRBV4-1	few	TRBD2	TGCGCCAGCAGCCAAGATTCTAGCGGGAGAAGCTACGAGCAGTACTTC	CASSQDSSGRSYEQYF
TRBJ2-1	TRBV5-1	few	.	TGCGCCAGCAGCTTGTTCGGAGGGCGGAATGAGCAGTTCTTC	CASSLFGGRNEQFF
TRBJ2-1	TRBV11-1	.	TRBD2	TGTGCCAGCAGCTTGCCTCCGTGGACTAGCGGGAGGGTGGGGAATGAGCAGTTCTTC	CASSLPPWTSGRVGNEQFF
TRBJ2-5	TRBV6-5	.	TRBD2	TGTGCCAGCAGTTCGGGGGGTTTGGAGACCCAGTACTTC	CASSSGGLETQYF
TRBJ1-5	TRBV5-8	.	.	TGTGCCAGCTCCTGGCCCCAGCATTTT	CASSWPQHF
TRBJ1-4	TRBV29-1	.	.	TGCAGCGTTGTACTGCTGGGCCTTAGGGAAAAACTGTTTTTT	CSVVLLGLREKLFF
TRBJ2-7	TRBV9	few	.	TGTGCCAGCAGCGTAGAGCCCGGGACGAAATACGAGCAGTACTTC	CASSVEPGTKYEQYF
TRBJ2-7	TRBV14	few	TRBD2	TGTGCCAGCAGCCAAGCGAGCGGGAGCACCGAGCAGTACTTC	CASSQASGSTEQYF
TRBJ2-1	TRBV27	.	TRBD2	TGTGCCAGCACCCACCGGGGAGCGGGGAGCTACAATGAGCAGTTCTTC	CASTHRGAGSYNEQFF
TRBJ2-7	TRBV25-1	.	TRBD2	TGTGCCAGCAGTGAATGGACTAGCGGGCTACGCTACGAGCAGTACTTC	CASSEWTSGLRYEQYF
TRBJ1-2	TRBV4-3	.	TRBD1	TGCGCCAGCAGCCCCACCCGGGACAGGGTCATCTATGGCTACACCTTC	CASSPTRDRVIYGYTF
TRBJ2-7	TRBV29-1	.	TRBD2	TGCAGCGTTGTGCCGGGACTAGTATCCTACGAGCAGTACTTC	CSVVPGLVSYEQYF
TRBJ2-5	TRBV11-2	.	.	TGTGCCAGCAGCTTAGAGACCGTAGGGCAGTACTTC	CASSLETVGQYF
TRBJ1-1	TRBV29-1	.	.	TGCAGCGCCCTGTCTGGAGAAGCTTTCTTT	CSALSGEAFF
TRBJ1-1	TRBV29-1	.	.	TGCAGCGTTGGCCCCAGCTACACTGAAGCTTTCTTT	CSVGPSYTEAFF
TRBJ2-3	TRBV30	.	TRBD1	TGTGCCTCCTCCGGACAGGATTGGGATACGCAGTATTTT	CASSGQDWDTQYF
TRBJ2-7	TRBV15	.	.	TGTGCCACCAGCAGAGCCCCTCGGCGCGAGCAGTACTTC	CATSRAPRREQYF
TRBJ1-2	TRBV2	few	.	TGTGCCAGCAGCCCTGTCGGGGGCTACACCTTC	CASSPVGGYTF
TRBJ1-2	TRBV29-1	.	.	TGCAGCGTTGACACCCGGGGGGACGGGGAATCGGGCGGCTACACCTTC	CSVDTRGDGESGGYTF
TRBJ2-7	TRBV19	.	.	TGTGCCAGTACACGGGGATATACCTACGAGCAGTACTTC	CASTRGYTYEQYF
TRBJ2-1	TRBV28	once	TRBD2	TGTGCCAGCACCCTCGGGGGGATATACAATGAGCAGTTCTTC	CASTLGGIYNEQFF
TRBJ1-4	TRBV5-1	.	TRBD1	TGCGCCAGCAGTTGGACAGGGGGGGAAAAACTGTTTTTT	CASSWTGGEKLFF
TRBJ2-1	TRBV4-1	.	.	TGCGCCAGCAGCCAGACCAACAGGGGAGGGGCCTACAATGAGCAGTTCTTC	CASSQTNRGGAYNEQFF
TRBJ1-2	TRBV6-5	.	.	TGTGCCAGCAGCCTGCTACCTGGCTACACCTTC	CASSLLPGYTF
TRBJ1-5	TRBV6-5	few	TRBD1	TGTGCCAGCCAGGGGGCGGGTAGCAATCAGCCCCAGCATTTT	CASQGAGSNQPQHF
TRBJ2-5	TRBV2	few	.	TGTGCCAGCAGTGAAGGCGGAGCGCCCCAAGAGACCCAGTACTTC	CASSEGGAPQETQYF
TRBJ2-5	TRBV27	.	TRBD2	TGTGCCAGCAGTTTCGGCGGGAGGGCCGGAGAGACCCAGTACTTC	CASSFGGRAGETQYF
TRBJ2-3	TRBV10-2	.	TRBD2	TGTGCCAGCAGTGAAATAGCGGGGGGCACAGATACGCAGTATTTT	CASSEIAGGTDTQYF
TRBJ2-1	TRBV29-1	.	.	TGCAGCGTTGATCACGGGGTAGCGTCTTACAATGAGCAGTTCTTC	CSVDHGVASYNEQFF
TRBJ2-7	TRBV7-9	.	.	TGTGCCAGCAGGGAGACACGCGGGGACGAGCAGTACTTC	CASRETRGDEQYF
TRBJ2-7	TRBV4-1	.	.	TGCGCCAGCAGCCAAGGGGCGGGGCCCTCCTACGAGCAGTACTTC	CASSQGAGPSYEQYF
TRBJ1-1	TRBV19	.	.	TGTGCCAGTGGAATGGGGGAAGAAGCTTTCTTT	CASGMGEEAFF
TRBJ2-2	TRBV2	once	TRBD2	TGTGCCAGCAGTGACCGCGGGAGGCCTAACACCGGGGAGCTGTTTTTT	CASSDRGRPNTGELFF
TRBJ1-5	TRBV30	.	.	TGTGCCTGGAGTCTTAGGACAGATCCCAGGGCCCAGCATTTT	CAWSLRTDPRAQHF
TRBJ2-7	TRBV4-1	few	.	TGCGCCAGCAGCCCTAACGAGCAGGGCTACGAGCAGTACTTC	CASSPNEQGYEQYF
TRBJ2-1	TRBV13	.	.	TGTGCCAGCACAGAAGGCAATGAGCAGTTCTTC	CASTEGNEQFF
TRBJ2-3	TRBV21-1	large	.	TGTGCCATCCTGAGAGGAAGCACAGATACGCAGTATTTT	CAILRGSTDTQYF
TRBJ2-7	TRBV23-1	once	.	TGCGCCAGCAGTCAATTGAGGGGACAAGCCTACGAGCAGTACTTC	CASSQLRGQAYEQYF
TRBJ2-1	TRBV15	.	TRBD2	TGTGCCACCAGCAGAGACCTAGCGGAAGCCTACAATGAGCAGTTCTTC	CATSRDLAEAYNEQFF
TRBJ2-1	TRBV5-1	.	.	TGCGCCAGCAGCTCTACGCGCCGCGCCTACAATGAGCAGTTCTTC	CASSSTRRAYNEQFF
TRBJ2-5	TRBV29-1	.	.	TGCAGCGTTGAGAAACCGAACCAAGAGACCCAGTACTTC	CSVEKPNQETQYF
TRBJ2-3	TRBV5-1	.	.	TGCGCCAGCAGTCTCGAGTCTAGCACAGATACGCAGTATTTT	CASSLESSTDTQYF
TRBJ1-2	TRBV7-2	.	.	TGTGCCAGCAGCGCCGCCGGGTGGGCCCCTAACTATGGCTACACCTTC	CASSAAGWAPNYGYTF
TRBJ2-1	TRBV7-9	.	.	TGTGCCAGCAGCTTCGGGGAGAATGAGCAGTTCTTC	CASSFGENEQFF
TRBJ2-5	TRBV9	.	.	TGTGCCAGCAGCATGACAGGTTCTGAGACCCAGTACTTC	CASSMTGSETQYF
TRBJ2-5	TRBV7-2	.	.	TGTGCCAGCTCGCACTGGGACACCCAAGAGACCCAGTACTTC	CASSHWDTQETQYF
TRBJ1-5	TRBV4-1	.	TRBD1	TGCGCCAGCAGCCAACACCCCGACAGGGGCGCTAATCAGCCCCAGCATTTT	CASSQHPDRGANQPQHF
TRBJ2-5	TRBV10-3	.	.	TGTGCCATCAGTTTCGCCTTACAGGGCCAAGAGACCCAGTACTTC	CAISFALQGQETQYF
TRBJ2-7	TRBV19	.	.	TGTGCCAGTAGTTGGGGACGACTACACTCCTACGAGCAGTACTTC	CASSWGRLHSYEQYF
TRBJ1-1	TRBV7-9	.	TRBD1	TGTGCCAGCAGCTACGACAGGGGGCGCAGCCCGGACACTGAAGCTTTCTTT	CASSYDRGRSPDTEAFF
TRBJ2-7	TRBV15	few	.	TGTGCCACCAGCAGAGGAAAGACCTACGAGCAGTACTTC	CATSRGKTYEQYF
TRBJ2-7	TRBV5-1	.	.	TGCGCCAGCAGCTTGAACCGCTACGAGCAGTACTTC	CASSLNRYEQYF
TRBJ1-5	TRBV7-8	.	.	TGTGCCAGCAGCTTAGTCAGGGATAGTGGGAATCAGCCCCAGCATTTT	CASSLVRDSGNQPQHF
TRBJ1-3	TRBV27	few	.	TGTGCCAGCAGTCCCGGGGGAAACACCATATATTTT	CASSPGGNTIYF
TRBJ1-1	TRBV5-8	.	TRBD1	TGTGCCAGCAGCTTGATACAGGGGGCCAACACTGAAGCTTTCTTT	CASSLIQGANTEAFF
TRBJ2-7	TRBV4-3	.	.	TGCGCCAGCAGCCAAGGACCCACCTACGAGCAGTACTTC	CASSQGPTYEQYF
TRBJ2-1	TRBV13	.	.	TGTGCCAGCAGCTTAGTCCGGGAGTCCTACAATGAGCAGTTCTTC	CASSLVRESYNEQFF
TRBJ2-1	TRBV11-2	.	.	TGTGCCAGCAGCTTAGGGCAGCTCTACAATGAGCAGTTCTTC	CASSLGQLYNEQFF
TRBJ2-7	TRBV6-1	.	.	TGTGCCAGCAAACCGGCAGGGGACTACGAGCAGTACTTC	CASKPAGDYEQYF
TRBJ2-3	TRBV7-9	.	.	TGTGCCAGCAGCTCCGTCGGCCGCACAGATACGCAGTATTTT	CASSSVGRTDTQYF